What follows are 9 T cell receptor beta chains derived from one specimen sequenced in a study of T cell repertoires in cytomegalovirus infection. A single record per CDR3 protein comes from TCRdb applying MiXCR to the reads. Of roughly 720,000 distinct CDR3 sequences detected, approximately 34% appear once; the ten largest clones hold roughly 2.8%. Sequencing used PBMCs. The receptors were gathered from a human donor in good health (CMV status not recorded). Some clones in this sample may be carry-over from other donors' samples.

CDR3 amino acids: CASTGLAGLTDTQYF. Written as DNA, the CDR3 is TGTGCCAGCACCGGACTAGCGGGGCTCACAGATACGCAGTATTTT. The rearrangement joins TRBV27 to TRBJ2-3; TRBD2 aligns across 12 bases. J gave up 2 bases and V 7 bases, and 4 bases lay outside the gene matches. This CDR3 comprises 15 residues. Germline values: CDR1 MNHEY, CDR2 SMNVEV (reference sequence).

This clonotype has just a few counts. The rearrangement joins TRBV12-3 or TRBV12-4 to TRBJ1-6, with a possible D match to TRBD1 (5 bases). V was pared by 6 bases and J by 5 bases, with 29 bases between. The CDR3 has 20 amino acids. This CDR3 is CASSLGPGAVRINHNSPLHF. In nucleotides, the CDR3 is TGTGCCAGCAGCCTAGGCCCTGGGGCAGTTCGGATTAATCATAATTCACCCCTCCACTTT.

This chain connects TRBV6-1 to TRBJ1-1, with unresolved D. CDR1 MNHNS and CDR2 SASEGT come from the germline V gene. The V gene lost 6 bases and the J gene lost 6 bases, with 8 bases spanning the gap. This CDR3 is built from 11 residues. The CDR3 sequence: CASRGIAEAFF. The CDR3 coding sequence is TGTGCCAGCAGAGGGATTGCTGAAGCTTTCTTT.

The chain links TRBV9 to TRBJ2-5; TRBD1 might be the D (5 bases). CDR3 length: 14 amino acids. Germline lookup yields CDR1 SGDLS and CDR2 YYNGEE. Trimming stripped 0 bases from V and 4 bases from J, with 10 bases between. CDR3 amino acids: CASSVAAGLETQYF. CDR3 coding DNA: TGTGCCAGCAGCGTAGCGGCAGGGCTAGAGACCCAGTACTTC.

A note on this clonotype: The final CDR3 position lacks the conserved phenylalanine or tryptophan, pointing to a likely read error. The CDR3 DNA sequence: TGCGCCATCGGGACAGGCTCTGCCACTGAAGCTTTCTTG. Its protein is CAIGTGSATEAFL. The chain is built from TRBV10-2 and TRBJ1-1; TRBD1 aligns across 8 bases. CDR3 length: 13 amino acids. Germline V gene sequence: CDR1 WSHSY, CDR2 SAAADI. V dropped 10 bases and J dropped 4; count of bases not matched to a gene: 8.

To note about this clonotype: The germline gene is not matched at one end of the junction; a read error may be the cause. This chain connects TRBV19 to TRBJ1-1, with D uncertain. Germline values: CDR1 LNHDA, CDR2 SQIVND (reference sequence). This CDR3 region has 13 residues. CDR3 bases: TGTGCCAGTAGTATAACGCCGAACACTGAAGCTTTATTT. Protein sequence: CASSITPNTEALF.

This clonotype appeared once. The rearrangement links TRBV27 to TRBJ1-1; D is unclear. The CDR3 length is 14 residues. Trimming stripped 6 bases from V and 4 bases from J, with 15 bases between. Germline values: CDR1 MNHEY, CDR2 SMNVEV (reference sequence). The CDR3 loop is CASSLTSGVTEAFF. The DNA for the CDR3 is TGTGCCAGCAGCCTGACTTCAGGAGTCACTGAAGCTTTCTTT.

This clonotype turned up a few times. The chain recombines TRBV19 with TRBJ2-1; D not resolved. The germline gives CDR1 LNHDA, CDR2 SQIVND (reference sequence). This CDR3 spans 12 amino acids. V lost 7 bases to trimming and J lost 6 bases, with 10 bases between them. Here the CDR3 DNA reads TGTGCCAGTATAGGCTGTTGCAATGAGCAGTTCTTC. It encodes CASIGCCNEQFF.

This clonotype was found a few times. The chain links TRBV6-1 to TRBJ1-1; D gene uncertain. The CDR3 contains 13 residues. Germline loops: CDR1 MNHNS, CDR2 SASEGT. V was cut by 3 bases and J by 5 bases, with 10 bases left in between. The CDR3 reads CASSDLPGTEAFF. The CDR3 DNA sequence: TGTGCCAGCAGTGATTTGCCCGGAACTGAAGCTTTCTTT.